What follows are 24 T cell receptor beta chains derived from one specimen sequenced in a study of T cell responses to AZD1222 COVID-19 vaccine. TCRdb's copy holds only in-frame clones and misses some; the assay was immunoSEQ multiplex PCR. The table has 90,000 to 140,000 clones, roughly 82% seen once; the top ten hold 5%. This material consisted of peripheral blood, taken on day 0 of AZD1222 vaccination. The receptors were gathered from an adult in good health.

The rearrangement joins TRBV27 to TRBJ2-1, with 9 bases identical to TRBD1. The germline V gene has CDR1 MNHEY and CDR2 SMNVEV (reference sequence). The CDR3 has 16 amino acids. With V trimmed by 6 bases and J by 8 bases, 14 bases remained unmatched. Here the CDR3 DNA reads TGTGCCAGCAGCCTCACCGGGACAGGGAATTACGATGAGCAGTTCTTC. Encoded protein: CASSLTGTGNYDEQFF.

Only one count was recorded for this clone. The CDR3 region is CASREGTQYF. The CDR3 nucleotides read TGTGCCAGCAGAGAGGGGACCCAGTACTTC. The chain combines TRBV2 with TRBJ2-5; possibly TRBD2 for D (5 bases). Trimming shortened V by 6 bases and J by 7 bases, and 6 bases separated the two germline ends. There are 10 residues in the CDR3. The germline gives CDR1 SNHLY, CDR2 FYNNEI.

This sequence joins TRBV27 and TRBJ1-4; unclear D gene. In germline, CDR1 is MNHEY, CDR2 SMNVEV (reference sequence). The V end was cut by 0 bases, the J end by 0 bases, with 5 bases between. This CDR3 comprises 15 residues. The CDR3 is CASSLSVATNEKLFF. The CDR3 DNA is TGTGCCAGCAGTTTATCGGTGGCAACTAATGAAAAACTGTTTTTT.

CDR3 in amino acids: CASSSGLAGTDTQYF. Here the CDR3 DNA reads TGTGCCAGCAGCTCCGGACTAGCCGGCACAGATACGCAGTATTTT. The chain recombines TRBV27 with TRBJ2-3; 8 nucleotides align to TRBD2. The CDR3 totals 15 residues. Trimming at V came to 6 bases and at J to 1 base, leaving 6 bases not matched to a gene. Germline loops: CDR1 MNHEY, CDR2 SMNVEV (reference sequence).

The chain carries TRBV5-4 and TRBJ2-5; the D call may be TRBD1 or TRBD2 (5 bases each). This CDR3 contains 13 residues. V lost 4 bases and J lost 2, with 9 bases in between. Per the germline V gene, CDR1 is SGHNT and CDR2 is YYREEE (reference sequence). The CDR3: CASSTGRQETQYF. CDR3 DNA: TGTGCCAGCAGCACGGGACGGCAAGAGACCCAGTACTTC.

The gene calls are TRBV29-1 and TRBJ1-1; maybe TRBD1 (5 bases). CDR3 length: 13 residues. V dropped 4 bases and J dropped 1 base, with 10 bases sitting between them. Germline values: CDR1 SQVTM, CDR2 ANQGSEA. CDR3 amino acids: CSVVSGSNTEAFF. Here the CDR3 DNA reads TGCAGCGTTGTTTCAGGGTCGAACACTGAAGCTTTCTTT.

CDR3 bases: TGTGCCAGTAGTAACGGACTAGCGGGCACCGGGGAGCTGTTTTTT. It specifies CASSNGLAGTGELFF. The chain employs TRBV19 and TRBJ2-2, with 11 positions matching TRBD2. V lost 4 bases, J lost 4 bases, and 2 bases stayed unmatched. This CDR3 spans 15 amino acids. The germline CDR1 and CDR2 sequences are LNHDA and SQIVND (reference sequence).

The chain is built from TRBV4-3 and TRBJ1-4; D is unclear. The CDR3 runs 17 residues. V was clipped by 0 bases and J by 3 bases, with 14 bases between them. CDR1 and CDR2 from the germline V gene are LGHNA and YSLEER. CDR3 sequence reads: CASSQEVGEAANEKLFF. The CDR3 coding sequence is TGCGCCAGCAGCCAAGAGGTAGGCGAGGCGGCTAATGAAAAACTGTTTTTT.

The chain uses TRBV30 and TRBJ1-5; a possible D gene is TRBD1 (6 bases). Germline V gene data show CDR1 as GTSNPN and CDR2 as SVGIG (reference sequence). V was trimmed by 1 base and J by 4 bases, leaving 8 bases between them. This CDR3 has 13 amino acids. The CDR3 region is CAWSGTGNQPQHF. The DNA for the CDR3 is TGTGCCTGGAGTGGAACAGGGAATCAGCCCCAGCATTTT.

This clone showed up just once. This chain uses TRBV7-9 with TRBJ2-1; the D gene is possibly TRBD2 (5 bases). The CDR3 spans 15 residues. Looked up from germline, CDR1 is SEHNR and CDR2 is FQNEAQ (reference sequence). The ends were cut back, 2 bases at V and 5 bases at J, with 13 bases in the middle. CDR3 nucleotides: TGTGCCAGCAGCTTAATCCTAGCTCCCCACAATGAGCAGTTCTTC. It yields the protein CASSLILAPHNEQFF.

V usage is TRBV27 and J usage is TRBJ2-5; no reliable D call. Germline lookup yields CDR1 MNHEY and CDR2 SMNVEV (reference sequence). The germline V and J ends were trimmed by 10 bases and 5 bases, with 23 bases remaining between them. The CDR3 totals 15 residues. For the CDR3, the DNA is TGTGCCACCGCAAAATCATGGTCTCGTTGGGAGACCCAGTACTTC. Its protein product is CATAKSWSRWETQYF.

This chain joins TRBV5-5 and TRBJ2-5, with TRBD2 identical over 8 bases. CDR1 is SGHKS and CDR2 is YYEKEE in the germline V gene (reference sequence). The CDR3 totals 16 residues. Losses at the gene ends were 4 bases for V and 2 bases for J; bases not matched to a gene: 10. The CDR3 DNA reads TGTGCCAGCAGCCGCTGGCGGGGGGCGGAACAAGAGACCCAGTACTTC. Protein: CASSRWRGAEQETQYF.

CDR3 residues: CASRSGGGQPQHF. For the CDR3, the DNA is TGTGCCAGCCGCTCGGGGGGTGGGCAGCCCCAGCATTTT. This chain uses TRBV6-5 with TRBJ1-5; a weak D match, TRBD1 (5 bases). Germline-derived CDR1 and CDR2 are MNHEY and SVGAGI. This CDR3 is built from 13 residues. V was trimmed by 8 bases and J by 7 bases, leaving 15 bases between them.

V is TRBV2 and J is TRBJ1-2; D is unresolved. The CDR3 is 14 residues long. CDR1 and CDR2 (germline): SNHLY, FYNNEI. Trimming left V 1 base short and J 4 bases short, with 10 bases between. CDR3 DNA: TGTGCCAGCAGTGAAGACAGACCTTCCTATGGCTACACCTTC. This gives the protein CASSEDRPSYGYTF.

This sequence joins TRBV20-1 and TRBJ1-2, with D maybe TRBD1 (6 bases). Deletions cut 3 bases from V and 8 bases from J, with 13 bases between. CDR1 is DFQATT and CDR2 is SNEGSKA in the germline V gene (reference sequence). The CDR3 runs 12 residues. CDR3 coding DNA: TGCAGTGCTAGTACGGGGGCAGAAGGCTACACCTTC. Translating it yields CSASTGAEGYTF.

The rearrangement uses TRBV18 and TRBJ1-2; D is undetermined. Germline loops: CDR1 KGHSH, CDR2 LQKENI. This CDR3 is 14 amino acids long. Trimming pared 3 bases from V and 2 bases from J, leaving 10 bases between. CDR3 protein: CASSPKMDNYGYTF. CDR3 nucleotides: TGTGCCAGCTCACCGAAAATGGACAACTATGGCTACACCTTC.

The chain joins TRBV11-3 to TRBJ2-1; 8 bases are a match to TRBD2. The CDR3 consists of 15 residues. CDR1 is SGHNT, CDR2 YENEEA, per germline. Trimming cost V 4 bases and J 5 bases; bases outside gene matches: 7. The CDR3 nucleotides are TGTGCCAGCAGCTCGGGACTAGGTTTTGACAATGAGCAGTTCTTC. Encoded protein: CASSSGLGFDNEQFF.

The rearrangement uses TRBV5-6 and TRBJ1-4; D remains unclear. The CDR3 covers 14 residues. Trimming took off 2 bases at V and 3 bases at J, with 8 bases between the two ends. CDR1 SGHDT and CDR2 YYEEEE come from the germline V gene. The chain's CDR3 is CASSLGWANEKLFF. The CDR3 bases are TGTGCCAGCAGCTTAGGATGGGCTAATGAAAAACTGTTTTTT.

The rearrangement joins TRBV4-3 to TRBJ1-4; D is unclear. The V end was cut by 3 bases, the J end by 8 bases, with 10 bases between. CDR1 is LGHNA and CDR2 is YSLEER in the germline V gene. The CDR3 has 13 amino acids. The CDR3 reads CASSHGVREKLFF. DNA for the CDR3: TGCGCCAGCAGCCACGGGGTGAGGGAAAAACTGTTTTTT.

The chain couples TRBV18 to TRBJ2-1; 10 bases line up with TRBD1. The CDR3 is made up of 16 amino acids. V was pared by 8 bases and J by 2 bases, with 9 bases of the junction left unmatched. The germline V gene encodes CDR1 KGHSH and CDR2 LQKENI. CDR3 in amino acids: CASANLGTGAYNEQFF. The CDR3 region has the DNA TGTGCCAGCGCGAATCTTGGGACAGGGGCCTACAATGAGCAGTTCTTC.

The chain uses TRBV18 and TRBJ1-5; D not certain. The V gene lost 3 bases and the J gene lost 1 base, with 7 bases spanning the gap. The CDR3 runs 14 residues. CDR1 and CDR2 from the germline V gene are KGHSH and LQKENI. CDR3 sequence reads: CASSPKESNQPQHF. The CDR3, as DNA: TGTGCCAGCTCACCTAAGGAGAGCAATCAGCCCCAGCATTTT.

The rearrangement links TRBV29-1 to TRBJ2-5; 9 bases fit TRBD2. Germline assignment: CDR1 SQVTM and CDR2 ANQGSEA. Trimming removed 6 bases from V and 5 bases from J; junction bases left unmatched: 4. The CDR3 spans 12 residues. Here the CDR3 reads CSVGLAVETQYF. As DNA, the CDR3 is TGCAGCGTGGGACTAGCTGTGGAGACCCAGTACTTC.

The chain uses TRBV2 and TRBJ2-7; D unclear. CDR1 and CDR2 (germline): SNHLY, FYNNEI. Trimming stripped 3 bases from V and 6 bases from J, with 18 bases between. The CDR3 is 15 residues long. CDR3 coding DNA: TGTGCCAGCAGTGAGCAGCAGACCATCCTAGGCGAGCAGTACTTC. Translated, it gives CASSEQQTILGEQYF.

CDR3 residues: CASSPGRSSGANVLTF. Here the CDR3 DNA reads TGTGCCAGCTCACCAGGGCGTTCCTCTGGGGCCAACGTCCTGACTTTC. This chain connects TRBV18 to TRBJ2-6; D remains ambiguous. The V and J ends lost 2 bases and 0 bases respectively, with 8 bases between them. Per the germline V gene, CDR1 is KGHSH and CDR2 is LQKENI. The CDR3 is 16 residues long.